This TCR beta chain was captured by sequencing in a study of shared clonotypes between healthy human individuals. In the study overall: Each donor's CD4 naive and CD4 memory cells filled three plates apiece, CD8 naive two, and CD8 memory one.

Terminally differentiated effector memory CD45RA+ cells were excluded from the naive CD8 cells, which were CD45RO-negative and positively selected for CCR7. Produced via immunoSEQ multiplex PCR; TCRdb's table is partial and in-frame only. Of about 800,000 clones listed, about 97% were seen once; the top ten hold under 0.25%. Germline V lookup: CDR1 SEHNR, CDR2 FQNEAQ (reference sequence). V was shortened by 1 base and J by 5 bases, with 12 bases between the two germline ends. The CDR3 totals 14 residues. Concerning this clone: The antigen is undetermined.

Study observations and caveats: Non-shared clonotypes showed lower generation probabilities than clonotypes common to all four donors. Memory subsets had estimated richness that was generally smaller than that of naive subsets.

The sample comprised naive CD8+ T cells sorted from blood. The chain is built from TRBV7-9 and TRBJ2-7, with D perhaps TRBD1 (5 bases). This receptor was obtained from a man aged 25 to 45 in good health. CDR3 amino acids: CASSLVVQANEQYF. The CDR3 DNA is TGTGCCAGCAGCTTAGTGGTACAGGCCAACGAGCAGTACTTC.